This T cell receptor beta chain was found in a study of T cells in Graves' hyperthyroidism and ophthalmopathy. The investigators amplified TCR beta CDR3 regions from RNA transcripts. TCR CDR3 regions were first amplified by RT-PCR with HTBI primers. TCRdb passed the multiplex PCR reads through MiXCR, listing each CDR3 protein once. Seen here are approximately 610,000 distinct CDR3 sequences, about 14% observed once, and the top ten hold roughly 4.5%. Ten or more counts support this clonotype. Patients with uncontrolled infections, other autoimmune diseases, pregnancy or lactation were excluded. The source of this sequence is a woman between 40 and 50 years old with Graves' ophthalmopathy. What was sequenced was blood.

In nucleotides, the CDR3 is TGTGCCAGCAGCCAAGGGAGGACTAGCGGGACTGGGGAGCTGTTTTTT. Protein product: CASSQGRTSGTGELFF. The V gene is TRBV4-2, the J gene TRBJ2-2, with 12 bases matching TRBD2. The V gene end was trimmed by 1 base and the J gene end by 8 bases; junction bases not matched to a gene: 5. Germline loops: CDR1 LGHNA, CDR2 YNFKEQ. The CDR3 has 16 amino acids.